The 18 T cell receptor beta chains presented below share a single source sample, sequenced in a study of T cell responses to AZD1222 COVID-19 vaccine. The repertoire was sequenced with immunoSEQ multiplex PCR; TCRdb's copy has only in-frame clones and lacks some. The sample includes 180,000 or so clones, roughly 94% of them seen just once. The sequencing used peripheral blood, collected on day 0 of AZD1222 vaccination. Source of these receptors: an adult in good health.

The chain combines TRBV30 with TRBJ2-1; the D gene is possibly TRBD2 (5 bases). With 5 bases removed from V and 9 bases from J, the gap between germline ends came to 29 bases. The CDR3 has 17 residues. The germline gives CDR1 GTSNPN, CDR2 SVGIG (reference sequence). Written as DNA, the CDR3 is TGTGCCTGGGGAGGTACTGGGTCTCACCGTAGGGTGAGTGAGCAGTTCTTC. It specifies CAWGGTGSHRRVSEQFF.

Only one count was recorded for this clone. The chain combines TRBV21-1 with TRBJ1-4; TRBD1, the D gene given by the table, was not confirmed from the DNA. TRBV21-1 is recorded as a pseudogene. CDR3 length: 15 amino acids. The CDR3 protein is CASSSPGQGDEKLFF. The DNA of the CDR3 is TGTGCCAGCAGCTCTCCGGGACAGGGGGATGAAAAACTGTTTTTT.

The J gene is TRBJ2-3, the V gene TRBV25-1; weak D call: TRBD2 (5 bases). With 2 bases removed from V and 8 bases from J, the gap between germline ends came to 5 bases. This CDR3 is built from 11 residues. Germline CDR1 and CDR2: MGHDK and SYGVNS. The CDR3 sequence: CASSEGSTQYF. The CDR3 nucleotides read TGTGCCAGCAGTGAAGGGAGTACGCAGTATTTT. Using reference TRBV25-1 and TRBJ2-3 for the parts outside the CDR3, the full variable domain is EADIYQTPRYLVIGTGKKITLECSQTMGHDKMYWYQQDPGMELHLIHYSYGVNSTEKGDLSSESTVSRIRTEHFPLTLESARPSHTSQYLCASSEGSTQYFGPGTRLTVL.

This chain links TRBV27 with TRBJ1-4; no firm D call. Germline-derived CDR1 and CDR2 are MNHEY and SMNVEV (reference sequence). Trimming cost V 6 bases and J 3 bases, with 11 bases left between them. CDR3 length: 14 residues. The CDR3 DNA is TGTGCCAGCAGGGGTCTAGCCTCTAATGAAAAACTGTTTTTT. Its translation is CASRGLASNEKLFF. Full variable domain (rest looked up from reference TRBV27 and TRBJ1-4): EAQVTQNPRYLITVTGKKLTVTCSQNMNHEYMSWYRQDPGLGLRQIYYSMNVEVTDKGDVPEGYKVSRKEKRNFPLILESPSPNQTSLYFCASRGLASNEKLFFGSGTQLSVL.

The chain combines TRBV28 with TRBJ2-1; D not certain. CDR1 is MDHEN, CDR2 SYDVKM, per germline. Trimming pared 9 bases from V and 0 bases from J, leaving 12 bases between. This CDR3 is built from 14 residues. CDR3 bases: TGTGCCAGTAACCCCCCGGGCTCCTACAATGAGCAGTTCTTC. This encodes CASNPPGSYNEQFF.

This clone came up a few times. This sequence joins TRBV19 and TRBJ1-1; the D is unclear. CDR1 is LNHDA and CDR2 is SQIVND in the germline V gene (reference sequence). Between the trimmed V and J ends, which lost 6 bases and 4 bases, there was a span of 15 bases. The CDR3 totals 14 residues. This chain's CDR3 is CASSPLVGPTEAFF. The CDR3 bases are TGTGCCAGTAGCCCGCTTGTGGGCCCCACTGAAGCTTTCTTT.

The rearrangement links TRBV6-5 to TRBJ2-2; 9 positions match TRBD2. This CDR3 spans 14 amino acids. Germline V gene data show CDR1 as MNHEY and CDR2 as SVGAGI. V trimming: 7 bases; J trimming: 5 bases; junction bases outside the gene matches: 5. In DNA form, the CDR3 reads TGTGCCAGCACCTGGCGGGGGGGGACCGGGGAGCTGTTTTTT. Translation gives CASTWRGGTGELFF.

The rearrangement uses TRBV6-2 or TRBV6-3 and TRBJ2-1; 8 nucleotides agree with TRBD2. Germline loops: CDR1 MNHEY, CDR2 SVGEGT. The junction had 5 bases not matched to a gene; V was cut back by 6 bases and J by 4 bases. The CDR3 is made up of 14 amino acids. The CDR3 reads CASSGRDPYNEQFF. The CDR3 nucleotides read TGTGCCAGCAGCGGGAGGGACCCTTACAATGAGCAGTTCTTC.

J is TRBJ2-5 and V is TRBV5-5, with a tentative D call TRBD1 (5 bases). This CDR3 has 15 amino acids. V shed 4 bases and J shed 2 bases, with 15 bases lying between them. CDR1 and CDR2 (germline): SGHKS, YYEKEE (reference sequence). Here the CDR3 reads CASSVPSGLQETQYF. As DNA, the CDR3 is TGTGCCAGCAGCGTCCCCTCAGGGTTACAAGAGACCCAGTACTTC.

V and J are TRBV7-3 and TRBJ1-1; 9 bases map to TRBD1. CDR3 length: 14 amino acids. Trimming at V came to 3 bases and at J to 7 bases, leaving 6 bases not matched to a gene. In germline, CDR1 is SGHTA, CDR2 FQGTGA. CDR3 in DNA: TGTGCCAGCAGCTTGGGACAGGGACACGATGAAGCTTTCTTT. Translating it yields CASSLGQGHDEAFF.

This chain links TRBV27 with TRBJ1-5, with D maybe TRBD1 (6 bases). CDR3 length: 13 residues. V lost 3 bases to trimming and J lost 7 bases, with 10 bases between them. Germline V gene data show CDR1 as MNHEY and CDR2 as SMNVEV (reference sequence). The CDR3 nucleotides are TGTGCCAGCAGTTTCAGGGGCAGACAGCCCCAGCATTTT. Amino acid sequence: CASSFRGRQPQHF.

Comments on this clone: One end of the junction is discordant with germline, which a read error may explain. Here the CDR3 reads CACQGQGASDEQYF. In DNA form, the CDR3 reads TGTGCCTGCCAAGGACAGGGGGCCTCCGACGAGCAGTACTTC. The gene calls are TRBV30 and TRBJ2-7; 11 bases are shared with TRBD1. The CDR3 has 14 residues. Germline lookup yields CDR1 GTSNPN and CDR2 SVGIG (reference sequence).

The gene calls are TRBV6-1 and TRBJ1-1, with 8 bases aligning to TRBD1. The CDR3 totals 16 residues. Germline loops: CDR1 MNHNS, CDR2 SASEGT. J gave up 4 bases and V 4 bases, and 11 bases lay outside the gene matches. The CDR3 loop reads CASSAADGQGATEAFF. The CDR3 DNA reads TGTGCCAGCAGTGCCGCCGACGGGCAGGGGGCCACTGAAGCTTTCTTT.

This chain connects TRBV7-9 to TRBJ1-4; a weak D match, TRBD1 (5 bases). Trimming removed 1 base from V and 6 bases from J, with 9 bases in between. The germline V gene has CDR1 SEHNR and CDR2 FQNEAQ (reference sequence). The CDR3 covers 14 residues. The CDR3 DNA sequence: TGTGCCAGCAGCTTAGAGGGGAGATATGAAAAACTGTTTTTT. As protein: CASSLEGRYEKLFF.

This clone was seen just once. The rearrangement joins TRBV7-2 to TRBJ1-2, with D possibly matching TRBD1 (5 bases). V was trimmed by 9 bases and J by 0 bases, leaving 11 bases between them. In germline, CDR1 is SGHTA, CDR2 FQGNSA. The CDR3 spans 13 residues. The CDR3 protein is CARKGFANYGYTF. For the CDR3, the DNA is TGTGCCAGGAAGGGGTTTGCTAACTATGGCTACACCTTC.

The gene calls are TRBV19 and TRBJ1-5; D is unresolved. Trimming took off 3 bases at V and 5 bases at J, with 11 bases between the two ends. The CDR3 length is 14 residues. Germline V lookup: CDR1 LNHDA, CDR2 SQIVND (reference sequence). The CDR3 region is CASSMSGVYQPQHF. CDR3 DNA: TGTGCCAGTAGTATGTCCGGGGTCTATCAGCCCCAGCATTTT.

The J gene is TRBJ1-4, the V gene TRBV28; D remains unclear. This CDR3 is 10 amino acids long. V shed 7 bases and J shed 8 bases, with 5 bases lying between them. The germline CDR1 and CDR2 sequences are MDHEN and SYDVKM. CDR3 sequence: CASIAEKLFF. The CDR3 nucleotides are TGTGCCAGCATTGCGGAAAAACTGTTTTTT. The complete variable domain, with remaining parts taken from reference TRBV28 and TRBJ1-4, reads DVKVTQSSRYLVKRTGEKVFLECVQDMDHENMFWYRQDPGLGLRLIYFSYDVKMKEKGDIPEGYSVSREKKERFSLILESASTNQTSMYLCASIAEKLFFGSGTQLSVL.

The CDR3 DNA sequence: TGCGCCAGCAGCCTTGGACAGGGCGAGGGGCCCCTCCACTTT. Translating it yields CASSLGQGEGPLHF. The chain links TRBV5-1 to TRBJ1-6, with 8 nucleotides matching TRBD1. Germline CDR1 is SGHRS and CDR2 is YFSETQ. There are 14 residues in the CDR3. The V and J ends lost 4 bases and 13 bases, in that order; junction bases with no gene match: 10.